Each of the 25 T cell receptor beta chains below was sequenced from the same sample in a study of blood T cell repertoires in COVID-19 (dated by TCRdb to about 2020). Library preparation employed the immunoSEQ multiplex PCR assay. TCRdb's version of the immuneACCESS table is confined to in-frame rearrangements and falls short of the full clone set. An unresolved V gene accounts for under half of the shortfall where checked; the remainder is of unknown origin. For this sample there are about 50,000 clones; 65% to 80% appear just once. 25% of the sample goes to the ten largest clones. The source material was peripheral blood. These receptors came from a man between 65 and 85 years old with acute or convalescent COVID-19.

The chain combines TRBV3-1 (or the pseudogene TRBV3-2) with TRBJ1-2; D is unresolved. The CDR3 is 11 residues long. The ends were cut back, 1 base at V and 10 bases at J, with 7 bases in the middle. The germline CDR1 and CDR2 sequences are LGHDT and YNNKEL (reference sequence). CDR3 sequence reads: CASSQGLSYTF. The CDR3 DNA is TGTGCCAGCAGCCAAGGACTGTCCTACACCTTC.

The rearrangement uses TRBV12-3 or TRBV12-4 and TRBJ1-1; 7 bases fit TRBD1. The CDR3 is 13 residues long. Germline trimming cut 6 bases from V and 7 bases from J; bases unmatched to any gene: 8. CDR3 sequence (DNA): TGTGCCAGCAGCAAAGACAGGGCTGGTGAAGCTTTCTTT. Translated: CASSKDRAGEAFF.

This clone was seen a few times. The CDR3 coding sequence is TGTGCCAGTAAAGATCATGTCGCGGGAGACGCCGGGGAGCTGTTTTTT. Translated, it gives CASKDHVAGDAGELFF. This rearrangement joins TRBV19 to TRBJ2-2; 7 nucleotides align to TRBD2. Trimming took 7 bases from V and 6 from J; bases not matched to a gene: 14. Germline V lookup: CDR1 LNHDA, CDR2 SQIVND (reference sequence). The CDR3 covers 16 residues. Looking up the rest from reference TRBV19 and TRBJ2-2 gives the full variable domain: DGGITQSPKYLFRKEGQNVTLSCEQNLNHDAMYWYRQDPGQGLRLIYYSQIVNDFQKGDIAEGYSVSREKKESFPLTVTSAQKNPTAFYLCASKDHVAGDAGELFFGEGSRLTVL.

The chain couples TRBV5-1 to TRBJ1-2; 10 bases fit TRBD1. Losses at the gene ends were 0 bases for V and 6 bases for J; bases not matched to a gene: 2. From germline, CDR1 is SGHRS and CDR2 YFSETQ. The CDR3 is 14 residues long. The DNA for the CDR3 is TGCGCCAGCAGCTTGGTAGGACAGGGGGATGGCTACACCTTC. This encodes CASSLVGQGDGYTF.

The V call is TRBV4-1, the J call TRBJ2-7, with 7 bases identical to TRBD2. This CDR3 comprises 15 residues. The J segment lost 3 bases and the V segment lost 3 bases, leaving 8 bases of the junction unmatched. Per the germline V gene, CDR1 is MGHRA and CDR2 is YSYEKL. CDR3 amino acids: CASSHPGEGLYEQYF. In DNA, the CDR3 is TGCGCCAGCAGCCATCCGGGGGAGGGCCTCTACGAGCAGTACTTC.

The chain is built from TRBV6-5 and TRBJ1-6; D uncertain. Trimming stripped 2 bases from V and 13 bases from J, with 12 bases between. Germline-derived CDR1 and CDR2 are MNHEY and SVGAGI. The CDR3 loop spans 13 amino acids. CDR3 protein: CASSYRTPGPLHF. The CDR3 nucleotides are TGTGCCAGCAGTTACCGTACCCCAGGTCCCCTCCACTTT.

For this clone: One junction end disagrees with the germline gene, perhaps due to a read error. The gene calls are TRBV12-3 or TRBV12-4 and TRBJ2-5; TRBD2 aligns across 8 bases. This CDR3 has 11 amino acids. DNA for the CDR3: TGTGCCAGCAGTTTAGGTAGCGGGGTGGACTTC. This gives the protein CASSLGSGVDF.

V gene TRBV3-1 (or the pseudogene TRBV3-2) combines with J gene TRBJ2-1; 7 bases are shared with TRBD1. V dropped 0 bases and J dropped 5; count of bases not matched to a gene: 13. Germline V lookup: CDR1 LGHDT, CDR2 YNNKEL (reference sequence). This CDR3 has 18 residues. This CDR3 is CASSQDNIGRGKNNEQFF. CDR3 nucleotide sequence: TGTGCCAGCAGCCAAGATAATATTGGCAGGGGGAAAAACAATGAGCAGTTCTTC.

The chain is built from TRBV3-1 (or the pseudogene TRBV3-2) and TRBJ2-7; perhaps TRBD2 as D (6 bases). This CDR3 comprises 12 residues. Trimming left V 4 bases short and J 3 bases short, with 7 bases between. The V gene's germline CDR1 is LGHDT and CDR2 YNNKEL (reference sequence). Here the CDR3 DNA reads TGTGCCAGCAGCCTGGGACTCTACGAGCAGTACTTC. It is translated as CASSLGLYEQYF.

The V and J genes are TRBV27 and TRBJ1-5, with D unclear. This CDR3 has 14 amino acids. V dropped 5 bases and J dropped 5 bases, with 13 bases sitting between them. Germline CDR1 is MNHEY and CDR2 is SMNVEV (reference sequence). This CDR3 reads CASSPISGDQPQHF. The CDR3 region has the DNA TGTGCCAGCAGTCCGATTTCGGGAGATCAGCCCCAGCATTTT.

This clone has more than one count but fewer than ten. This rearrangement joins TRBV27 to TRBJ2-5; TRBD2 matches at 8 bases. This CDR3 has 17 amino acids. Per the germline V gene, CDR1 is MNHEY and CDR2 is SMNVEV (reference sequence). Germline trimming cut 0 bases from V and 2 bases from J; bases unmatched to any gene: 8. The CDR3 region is CASSLSWGLVGQETQYF. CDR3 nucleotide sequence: TGTGCCAGCAGTTTATCGTGGGGACTAGTGGGACAAGAGACCCAGTACTTC.

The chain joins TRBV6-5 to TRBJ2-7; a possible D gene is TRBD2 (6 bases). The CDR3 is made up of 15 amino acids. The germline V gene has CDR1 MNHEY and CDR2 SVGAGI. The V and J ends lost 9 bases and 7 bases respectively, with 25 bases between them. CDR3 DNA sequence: TGTGCCAGTCTTTCCGGGGGAACTACGGATGGAGAGCAGTACTTC. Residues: CASLSGGTTDGEQYF.

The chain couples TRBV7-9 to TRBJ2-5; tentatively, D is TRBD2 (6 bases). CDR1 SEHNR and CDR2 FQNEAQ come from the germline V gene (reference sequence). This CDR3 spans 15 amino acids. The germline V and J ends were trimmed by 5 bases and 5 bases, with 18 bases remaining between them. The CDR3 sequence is CASSVLGGSGETQYF. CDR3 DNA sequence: TGTGCCAGCAGCGTATTGGGGGGTTCTGGGGAGACCCAGTACTTC.

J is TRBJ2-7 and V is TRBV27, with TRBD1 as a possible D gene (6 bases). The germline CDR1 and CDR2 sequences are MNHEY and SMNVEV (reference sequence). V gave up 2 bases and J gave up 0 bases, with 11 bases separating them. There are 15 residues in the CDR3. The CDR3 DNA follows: TGTGCCAGCAGTTTAGGGCGACAGGCCTCCTACGAGCAGTACTTC. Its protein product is CASSLGRQASYEQYF.

The CDR3 protein is CAIRGSANTGELFF. The DNA of the CDR3 is TGTGCCATCAGGGGGAGCGCGAACACCGGGGAGCTGTTTTTT. The gene calls are TRBV10-3 and TRBJ2-2, with D possibly matching TRBD2 (5 bases). V was shortened by 6 bases and J by 0 bases, with 8 bases between the two germline ends. The V gene's germline CDR1 is ENHRY and CDR2 SYGVKD. There are 14 residues in the CDR3.

The CDR3 region is CASHRGPLGNTIYF. CDR3 in DNA: TGTGCCAGCCATAGGGGGCCGCTCGGAAACACCATATATTTT. V usage is TRBV7-2 and J usage is TRBJ1-3; 7 positions agree with TRBD1. The CDR3 covers 14 residues. V dropped 8 bases and J dropped 4; count of bases not matched to a gene: 8. CDR1 and CDR2 from the germline V gene are SGHTA and FQGNSA.

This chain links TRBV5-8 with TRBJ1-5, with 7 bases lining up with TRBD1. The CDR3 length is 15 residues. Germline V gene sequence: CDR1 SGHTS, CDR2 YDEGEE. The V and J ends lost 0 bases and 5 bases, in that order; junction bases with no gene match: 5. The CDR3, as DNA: TGTGCCAGCAGCTTGGGGACAGGTTTTGATCAGCCCCAGCATTTT. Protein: CASSLGTGFDQPQHF. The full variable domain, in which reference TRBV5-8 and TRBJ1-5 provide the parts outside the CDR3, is EAGVTQSPTHLIKTRGQQATLRCSPISGHTSVYWYQQALGLGLQFLLWYDEGEERNRGNFPPRFSGRQFPNYSSELNVNALELEDSALYLCASSLGTGFDQPQHFGDGTRLSIL.

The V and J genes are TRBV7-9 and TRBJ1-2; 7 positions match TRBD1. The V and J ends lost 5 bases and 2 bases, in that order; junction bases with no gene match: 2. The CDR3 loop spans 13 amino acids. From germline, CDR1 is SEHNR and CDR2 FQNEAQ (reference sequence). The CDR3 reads CASSQQGNYGYTF. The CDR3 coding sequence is TGTGCCAGCAGCCAACAGGGGAACTATGGCTACACCTTC. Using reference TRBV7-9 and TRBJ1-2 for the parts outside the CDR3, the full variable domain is DTGVSQNPRHKITKRGQNVTFRCDPISEHNRLYWYRQTLGQGPEFLTYFQNEAQLEKSRLLSDRFSAERPKGSFSTLEIQRTEQGDSAMYLCASSQQGNYGYTFGSGTRLTVV.

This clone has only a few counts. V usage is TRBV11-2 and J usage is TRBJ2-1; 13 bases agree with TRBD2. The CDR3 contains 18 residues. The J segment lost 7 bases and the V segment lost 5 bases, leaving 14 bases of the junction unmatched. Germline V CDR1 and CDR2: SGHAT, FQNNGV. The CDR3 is CASSTGLAGVEVRNEQFF. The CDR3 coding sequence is TGTGCCAGCAGCACTGGACTAGCGGGGGTGGAGGTGAGGAATGAGCAGTTCTTC.

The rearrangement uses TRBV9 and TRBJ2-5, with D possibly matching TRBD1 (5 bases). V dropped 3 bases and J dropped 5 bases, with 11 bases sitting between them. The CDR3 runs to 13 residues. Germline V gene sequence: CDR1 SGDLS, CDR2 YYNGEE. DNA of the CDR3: TGTGCCAGCAGCGAGGGGTTTCGGGAGACCCAGTACTTC. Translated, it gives CASSEGFRETQYF.

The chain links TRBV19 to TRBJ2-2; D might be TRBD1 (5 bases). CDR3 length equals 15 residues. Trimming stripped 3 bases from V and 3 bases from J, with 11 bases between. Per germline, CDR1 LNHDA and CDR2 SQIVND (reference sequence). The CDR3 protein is CASSIRTTYTGELFF. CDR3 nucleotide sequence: TGTGCCAGTAGTATCCGGACAACCTACACCGGGGAGCTGTTTTTT.

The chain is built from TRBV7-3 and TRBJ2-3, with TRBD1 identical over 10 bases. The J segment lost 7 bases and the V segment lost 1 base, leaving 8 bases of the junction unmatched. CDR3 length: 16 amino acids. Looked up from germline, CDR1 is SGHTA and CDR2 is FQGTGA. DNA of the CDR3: TGTGCCAGCAGCTTAATTTCGGGACAGGGGCTGAATACGCAGTATTTT. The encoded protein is CASSLISGQGLNTQYF.

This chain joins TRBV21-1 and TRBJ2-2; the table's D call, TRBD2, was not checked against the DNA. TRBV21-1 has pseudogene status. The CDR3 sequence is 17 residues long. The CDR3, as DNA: TGTGCCAGCAGCAAAGCGCTTGGGACTAGAGATTTAAGGGAGCTGTTTTTT. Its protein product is CASSKALGTRDLRELFF.

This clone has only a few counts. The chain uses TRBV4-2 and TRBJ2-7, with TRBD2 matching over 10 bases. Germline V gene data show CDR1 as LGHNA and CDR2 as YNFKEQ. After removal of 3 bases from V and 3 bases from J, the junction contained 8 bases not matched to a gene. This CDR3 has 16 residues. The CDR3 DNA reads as TGTGCCAGCAGCCAGGCACTAGCGGGGAGGGTCTACGAGCAGTACTTC. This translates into CASSQALAGRVYEQYF.

CDR3 residues: CASSLAGDNTGELFF. Written as DNA, the CDR3 is TGTGCCAGCAGCTTAGCGGGAGATAACACCGGGGAGCTGTTTTTT. The rearrangement uses TRBV7-2 and TRBJ2-2, with a weak D call TRBD2 (5 bases). V lost 0 bases, J lost 2 bases, and 7 bases lay in between. Germline-derived CDR1 and CDR2 are SGHTA and FQGNSA. The CDR3 length is 15 residues.